This TCR beta chain was sequenced for a study of blood T cell repertoires in COVID-19. The overall study: Some COVID-19 samples were acute and others convalescent; all came from the United States, Italy and Spain. The cDNA or gDNA used as material had been derived from T cells, B-cell-depleted T cells, or PBMCs.

The authors' processing: Amplification with reference gene primers provided the estimates of nucleated cell counts. Data came from immunoSEQ multiplex PCR; TCRdb stores just in-frame clones and leaves some out. The DNA gave D and trimming, while V, J and clone size come from that table. The sample consists of about 200,000 clones, more than 75% of them appearing once. Germline CDR1 reads MNHEY; CDR2 reads SVGEGT. The CDR3 is made up of 17 amino acids. Trimming removed 5 bases at V and 0 bases at J, with 17 bases between. Source material: peripheral blood. The V and J genes are TRBV6-2 or TRBV6-3 and TRBJ1-3; possibly TRBD1 for D (5 bases). This sequence originates from a man aged 50-60 years with acute or convalescent COVID-19. Written as DNA, the CDR3 is TGTGCCAGCAGTCCAAAGACAAGGGGTGGCTCTGGAAACACCATATATTTT. Residues: CASSPKTRGGSGNTIYF.